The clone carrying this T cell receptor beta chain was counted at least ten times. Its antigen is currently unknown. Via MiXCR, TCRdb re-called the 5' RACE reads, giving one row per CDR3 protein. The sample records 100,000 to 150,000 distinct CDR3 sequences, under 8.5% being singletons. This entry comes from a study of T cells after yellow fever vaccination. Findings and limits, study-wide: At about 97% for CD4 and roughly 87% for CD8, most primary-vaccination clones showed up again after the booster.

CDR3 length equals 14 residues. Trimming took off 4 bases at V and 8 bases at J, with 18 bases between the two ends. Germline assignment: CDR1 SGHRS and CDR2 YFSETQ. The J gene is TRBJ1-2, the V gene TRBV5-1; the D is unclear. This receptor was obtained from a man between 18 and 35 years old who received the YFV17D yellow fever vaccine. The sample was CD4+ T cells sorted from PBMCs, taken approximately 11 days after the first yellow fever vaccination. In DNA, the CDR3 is TGCGCCAGCAGCCCCCCGAAGGCGGGTCGAGGCTACACCTTC. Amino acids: CASSPPKAGRGYTF.